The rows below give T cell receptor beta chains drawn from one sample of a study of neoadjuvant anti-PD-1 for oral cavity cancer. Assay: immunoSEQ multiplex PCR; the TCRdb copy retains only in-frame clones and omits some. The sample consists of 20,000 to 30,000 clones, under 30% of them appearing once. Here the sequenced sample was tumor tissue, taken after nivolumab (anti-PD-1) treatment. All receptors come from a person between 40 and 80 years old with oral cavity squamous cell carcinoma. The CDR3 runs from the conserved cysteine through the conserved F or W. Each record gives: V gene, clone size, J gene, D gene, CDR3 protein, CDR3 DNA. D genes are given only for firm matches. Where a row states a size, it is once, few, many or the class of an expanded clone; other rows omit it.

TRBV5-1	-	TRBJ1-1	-	CASSLRSGGWNTEAFF	TGCGCCAGCAGCTTGCGGTCGGGGGGCTGGAACACTGAAGCTTTCTTT
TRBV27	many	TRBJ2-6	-	CASTPVGGANVLTF	TGTGCCAGCACCCCGGTTGGAGGGGCCAACGTCCTGACTTTC
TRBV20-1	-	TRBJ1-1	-	CSASLREAFF	TGCAGTGCTAGTCTGAGGGAAGCTTTCTTT
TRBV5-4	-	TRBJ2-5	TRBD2	CASSKAGGAIGETQYF	TGTGCCAGCAGCAAAGCGGGAGGAGCCATAGGCGAGACCCAGTACTTC
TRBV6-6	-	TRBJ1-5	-	CASSPSLSNQPQHF	TGTGCCAGCAGTCCCTCGTTATCAAATCAGCCCCAGCATTTT
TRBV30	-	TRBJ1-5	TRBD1	CAWSESGTGRVAYQPQHF	TGTGCCTGGAGTGAATCCGGGACAGGGAGGGTGGCATATCAGCCCCAGCATTTT
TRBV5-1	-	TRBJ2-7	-	CASSLGSDLREQYF	TGCGCCAGCAGCCTCGGCTCAGACCTCCGCGAGCAGTACTTC
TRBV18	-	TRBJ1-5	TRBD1	CASSVGQGSGQPQHF	TGTGCCAGCTCAGTTGGACAGGGATCCGGTCAGCCCCAGCATTTT
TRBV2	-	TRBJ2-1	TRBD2	CASRSVESGRYEQFF	TGTGCCAGCCGTTCCGTTGAAAGCGGGAGATATGAGCAGTTCTTC
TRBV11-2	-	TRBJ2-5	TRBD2	CASSFTSGRGETQYF	TGTGCCAGCAGCTTCACTAGCGGGAGAGGAGAGACCCAGTACTTC